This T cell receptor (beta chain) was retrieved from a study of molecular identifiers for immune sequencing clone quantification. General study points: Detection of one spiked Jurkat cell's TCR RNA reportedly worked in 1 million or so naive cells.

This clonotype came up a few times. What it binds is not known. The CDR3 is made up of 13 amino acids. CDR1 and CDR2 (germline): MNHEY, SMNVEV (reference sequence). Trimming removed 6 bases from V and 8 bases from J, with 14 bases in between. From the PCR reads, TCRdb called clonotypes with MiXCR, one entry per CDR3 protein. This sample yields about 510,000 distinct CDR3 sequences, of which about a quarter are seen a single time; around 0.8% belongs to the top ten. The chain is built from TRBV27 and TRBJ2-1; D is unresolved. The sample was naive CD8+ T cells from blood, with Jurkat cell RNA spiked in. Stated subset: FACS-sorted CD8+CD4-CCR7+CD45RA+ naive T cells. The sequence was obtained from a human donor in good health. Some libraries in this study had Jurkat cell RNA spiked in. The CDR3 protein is CASRRKPFDEQFF. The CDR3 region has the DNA TGTGCCAGCAGACGTAAACCCTTCGATGAGCAGTTCTTC.